The clone carrying this T cell receptor beta chain appeared a few times. This entry belongs to a study of blood T cells in healthy people across ages. V trimming: 0 bases; J trimming: 5 bases; junction bases outside the gene matches: 2. Germline V gene data show CDR1 as SSHAT and CDR2 as FNYEAQ (reference sequence). The CDR3 runs 14 residues. A second about 6 to 12 cycle PCR used barcoded and J-beta primers. Tags on each cDNA molecule came from a template-switch adaptor with 12 random nucleotides. TCRdb processed the 5' RACE reads anew with MiXCR; each CDR3 protein has one entry. The table has approximately 850,000 distinct CDR3 sequences, approximately 48% seen once.

The gene calls are TRBV7-7 and TRBJ2-3, with 7 bases matching TRBD2. Sequenced input: blood. This clonotype was sampled from a man aged 55 to 70 in good health. CDR3 residues: CASSLAGRGDTQYF. CDR3 nucleotide sequence: TGTGCCAGCAGCTTAGCGGGGAGGGGAGATACGCAGTATTTT.